The source of this T cell receptor (beta chain) is a study of blood T cell dynamics during melanoma immunotherapy. Study context: First-line therapy was either pembrolizumab or nivolumab with ipilimumab for metastatic melanoma.

The J segment lost 0 bases and the V segment lost 5 bases, leaving 4 bases of the junction unmatched. CDR1 is MDHEN, CDR2 SYDVKM, per germline. The CDR3 loop spans 15 amino acids. Noted time point: week 3, after first cycle of checkpoint inhibitor. Sampling occurred pretreatment (T0) and at week 3 (W3), after cycle one of checkpoint blockade. The assay received all extracted DNA from sorted CD8+ subsets. The data were produced by immunoSEQ multiplex PCR, yet TCRdb's version contains in-frame clones alone and is incomplete. This sample has thousands of clones, with roughly 95% found just once. On this clone itself: What it binds is not known.

Whole-study findings and limits: Among sorted CD8+ subsets, immune-effector cells had the highest clonality and cell-free DNA similarity.

The V and J genes are TRBV28 and TRBJ1-5; 7 bases are a match to TRBD1. The starting material was effector memory CD8+ T cells from blood, obtained from a patient treated with checkpoint blockade. This sequence was found in a human donor with melanoma. This CDR3 is CASSPGTVSNQPQHF. The CDR3 nucleotides read TGTGCCAGCAGTCCGGGGACAGTTAGCAATCAGCCCCAGCATTTT.